This TCR beta chain was identified in a study of blood T cell repertoires in COVID-19. On the study more broadly: The cDNA or gDNA used as material had been derived from T cells, B-cell-depleted T cells, or PBMCs.

The CDR3 totals 15 residues. J gave up 2 bases and V 5 bases, and 8 bases lay outside the gene matches. Looked up from germline, CDR1 is SGHTA and CDR2 is FQGTGA. Authors' methods: For nucleated cells, counts were estimated from reference gene primer amplification. Produced via immunoSEQ multiplex PCR; TCRdb's table is partial and in-frame only. The V and J calls and clone size come from that table; D and trimming were worked out from the DNA. Of around 180,000 clones in the sample, about 82% are singletons; the top ten hold roughly 5%. This clone was detected only once. The V gene is TRBV7-3, the J gene TRBJ1-1; 7 positions match TRBD1. Sequenced material: peripheral blood. The receptor was isolated from a woman in her 30s with acute or convalescent COVID-19. Written as DNA, the CDR3 is TGTGCCAGCAGCCAGCTGGGACAGTCTAACACTGAAGCTTTCTTT. Encoded protein: CASSQLGQSNTEAFF.